This T cell receptor (beta chain) appears in the sequencing data of a study of blood T cell repertoires in COVID-19 (dated by TCRdb to the early 2020s). Turning to the overall study: Samples covering the acute and convalescent phases of COVID-19 were provided by collaborators in the United States, Italy and Spain. The prospective study material was composed of cDNA or gDNA derived from T cells, B-cell-depleted T cells, or PBMCs. Subjects who had been exposed to COVID-19, were actively infected with it, or had recovered from it provided the deeply sampled blood TCRbeta repertoires that made up the dataset. A freely available public database, intended as a resource for researchers studying the immune response to SARS-CoV-2, is where the repertoires were released. The samples were drawn from two sources: the first 160 participants of the ongoing ImmuneRACE study, and 1,254 subjects contributed by 6 global collaborators. The sample metadata nearly always contained a de-identified subject ID, COVID-19 status, age in years and sex. Where HLA class I and class II types were available, the types were taken from metadata supplied by the sample provider, not from assay-based typing.

In regard to this clone: Its antigen has not been determined. No much larger clone exists at a distance of one base, and base qualities are not known.

Relative to germline, V is missing 6 bases and J is missing 1 base, with 3 bases of the junction outside any gene match. The CDR3 sequence holds 15 residues, the cysteine and phenylalanine included. Only the CDR3 portion is preserved as DNA: 45 bases, with reading frame beginning at the first base. Looking up the germline V gene yields CDR1 MNHEY and CDR2 SVGAGI. Study-wide findings and limitations: Clinical and demographic metadata were provided uncurated, with the amount varying by source and participant.

TCRbeta CDR3 regions were amplified from genomic DNA using the immunoSEQ Assay, a bias-controlled multiplex PCR. The original methods were these. Within the assay, amplification of reference gene primers was used to estimate how many nucleated cells each sample contained. Sequence reads were collapsed and filtered to measure the absolute abundance of every unique TCRbeta CDR3 rearrangement. For each sample, productive Simpson clonality was calculated by taking the square root of Simpson's diversity index across productive rearrangements. TCRdb stores this immuneACCESS table with in-frame sequences only. Part of the clones is absent; in the studies checked, under half of the shortfall reflects unresolved V genes, and no reason is known for the rest. That table gives V, J and clone size, and the DNA gave D and trimming. In all, the sample holds under 250,000 clones, and 81% of those were seen once. Jointly, the top ten make up around 8% of the sample.

The collaborating institutions used their own protocols to collect whole blood in K2EDTA tubes. For TCRbeta analysis, collaborators shipped samples in one of three forms: frozen whole blood, isolated PBMCs, or DNA extracted from either of those sample types. The receptor was derived from a woman over 75 with acute or convalescent COVID-19. The material sequenced was peripheral blood. Recombination joined TRBV6-5 with TRBJ2-3; TRBD2 agrees with 11 junctional bases. The sequence in DNA is TGTGCCAGCAGCCCGGGACTAGCGGGCACAGATACGCAGTATTTT. It is translated as CASSPGLAGTDTQYF.